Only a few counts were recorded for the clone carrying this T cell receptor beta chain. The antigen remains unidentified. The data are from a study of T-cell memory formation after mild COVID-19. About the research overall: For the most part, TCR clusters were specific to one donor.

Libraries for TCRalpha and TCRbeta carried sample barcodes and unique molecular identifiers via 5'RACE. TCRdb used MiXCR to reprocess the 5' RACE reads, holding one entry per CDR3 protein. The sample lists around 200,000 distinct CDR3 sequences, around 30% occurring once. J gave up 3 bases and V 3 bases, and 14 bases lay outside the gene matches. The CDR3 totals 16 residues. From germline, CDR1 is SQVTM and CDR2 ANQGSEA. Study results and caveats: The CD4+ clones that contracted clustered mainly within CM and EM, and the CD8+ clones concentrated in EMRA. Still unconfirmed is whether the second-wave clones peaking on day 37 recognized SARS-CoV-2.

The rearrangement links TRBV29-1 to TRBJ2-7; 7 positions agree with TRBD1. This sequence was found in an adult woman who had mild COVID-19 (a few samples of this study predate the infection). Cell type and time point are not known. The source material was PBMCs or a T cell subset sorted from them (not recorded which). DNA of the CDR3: TGCAGCGTTGAGACCTCCGAGACAGGGCGCCACTACGAGCAGTACTTC. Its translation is CSVETSETGRHYEQYF.